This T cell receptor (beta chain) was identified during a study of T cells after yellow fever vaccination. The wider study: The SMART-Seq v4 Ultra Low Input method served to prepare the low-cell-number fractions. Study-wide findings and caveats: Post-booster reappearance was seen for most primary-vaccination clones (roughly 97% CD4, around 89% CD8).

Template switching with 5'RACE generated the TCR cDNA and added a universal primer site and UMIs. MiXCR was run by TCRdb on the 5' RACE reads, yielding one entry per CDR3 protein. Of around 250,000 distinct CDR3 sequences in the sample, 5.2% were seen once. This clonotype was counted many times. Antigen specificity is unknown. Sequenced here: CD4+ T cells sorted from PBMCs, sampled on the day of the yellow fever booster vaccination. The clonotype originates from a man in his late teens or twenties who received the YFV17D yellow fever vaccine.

The CDR3 DNA sequence: TGTGCCAGCAGAGTCAGCGGGGGCAAAAACATTCAGTACTTC. The encoded protein is CASRVSGGKNIQYF. J is TRBJ2-4 and V is TRBV7-9; 8 nucleotides line up with TRBD2. Germline CDR1 is SEHNR and CDR2 is FQNEAQ (reference sequence). The CDR3 spans 14 residues. V gave up 6 bases and J gave up 3 bases; unmatched junction bases: 4.